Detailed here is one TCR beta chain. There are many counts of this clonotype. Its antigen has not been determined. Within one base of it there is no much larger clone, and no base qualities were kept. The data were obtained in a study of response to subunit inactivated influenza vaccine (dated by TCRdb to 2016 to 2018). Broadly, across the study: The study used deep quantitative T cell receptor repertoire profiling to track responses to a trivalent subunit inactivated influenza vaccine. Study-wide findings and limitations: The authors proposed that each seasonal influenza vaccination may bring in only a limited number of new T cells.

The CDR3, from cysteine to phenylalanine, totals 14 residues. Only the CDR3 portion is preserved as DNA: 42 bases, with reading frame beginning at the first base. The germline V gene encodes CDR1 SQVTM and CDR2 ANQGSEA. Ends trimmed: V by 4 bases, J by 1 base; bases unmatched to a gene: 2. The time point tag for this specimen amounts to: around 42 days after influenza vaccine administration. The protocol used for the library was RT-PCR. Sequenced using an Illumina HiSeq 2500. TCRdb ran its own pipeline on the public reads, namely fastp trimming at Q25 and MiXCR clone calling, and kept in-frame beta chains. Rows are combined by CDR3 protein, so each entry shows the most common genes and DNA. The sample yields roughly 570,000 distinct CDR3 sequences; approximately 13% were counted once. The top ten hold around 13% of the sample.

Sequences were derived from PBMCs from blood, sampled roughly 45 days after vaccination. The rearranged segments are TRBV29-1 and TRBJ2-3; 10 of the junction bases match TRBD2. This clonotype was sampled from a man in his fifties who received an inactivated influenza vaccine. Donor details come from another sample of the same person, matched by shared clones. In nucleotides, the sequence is TGCAGCGTTGTAGCGGGAGGCCGCACAGATACGCAGTATTTT. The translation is CSVVAGGRTDTQYF.